Below are 19 T cell receptor beta chains sequenced from a single sample in a study of vaccination effects on CD4 cells after COVID-19. The repertoire was sequenced with immunoSEQ multiplex PCR; TCRdb's copy has only in-frame clones and lacks some. Found here are tens of thousands of clones, about 78% of them singletons; the top ten hold over 9.5%. With the ViraFEST assay, the study expanded antigen-specific CD4+ T cells using viral peptide pools, then sequenced them. An approximately 10-day culture period preceded the isolation of CD4+ T cells. None of the vaccinated had previously contracted SARS-CoV-2, and their nucleocapsid antibodies tested negative. No antigen is known for these receptors. This sample comprised CD4+ T cells from PBMCs cultured with SARS-CoV-2 spike peptides, obtained before COVID-19 vaccination. Every receptor here comes from a human donor who received a COVID-19 vaccine.

The chain has TRBV7-2 and TRBJ2-3, with a weak D call TRBD2 (6 bases). The CDR3 is 14 amino acids. V shed 5 bases and J shed 7 bases, with 16 bases lying between them. Looked up from germline, CDR1 is SGHTA and CDR2 is FQGNSA. This chain's CDR3 is CASSPVPRGNTQYF. The CDR3 DNA follows: TGTGCCAGCAGCCCCGTCCCGCGGGGAAATACGCAGTATTTT. The full variable domain, rest sourced from reference TRBV7-2 and TRBJ2-3, is GAGVSQSPSNKVTEKGKDVELRCDPISGHTALYWYRQSLGQGLEFLIYFQGNSAPDKSGLPSDRFSAERTGGSVSTLTIQRTQQEDSAVYLCASSPVPRGNTQYFGPGTRLTVL.

The chain joins TRBV30 to TRBJ1-6; 7 nucleotides line up with TRBD1. CDR1 and CDR2 from the germline V gene are GTSNPN and SVGIG (reference sequence). V was clipped by 6 bases and J by 11 bases; unmatched bases: 19. The CDR3 consists of 16 residues. Here the CDR3 DNA reads TGTGCCTGTAATAATTCTCCGACAGGGAGAAAGGCACCCCTCCACTTT. Protein product: CACNNSPTGRKAPLHF. Full variable domain (outside the CDR3, taken from reference TRBV30 and TRBJ1-6): SQTIHQWPATLVQPVGSPLSLECTVEGTSNPNLYWYRQAAGRGLQLLFYSVGIGQISSEVPQNLSASRPQDRQFILSSKKLLLSDSGFYLCACNNSPTGRKAPLHFGNGTRLTVT.

The chain recombines TRBV12-3 or TRBV12-4 with TRBJ1-6, with TRBD1 as a possible D gene (5 bases). The CDR3 extends over 13 amino acids. Trimming took 6 bases from V and 2 from J, leaving 5 bases between them. CDR3 residues: CASSRAYNSPLHF. The CDR3 region has the DNA TGTGCCAGCAGCAGGGCCTATAATTCACCCCTCCACTTT.

The genes are TRBV28 and TRBJ1-4; 10 bases map to TRBD1. This CDR3 has 14 residues. Trimming removed 5 bases from V and 10 bases from J; junction bases left unmatched: 7. In germline, CDR1 is MDHEN, CDR2 SYDVKM. CDR3 nucleotides: TGTGCCAGCAGTCTCGACAGGGGGCTGAGAAAACTGTTTTTT. Translated: CASSLDRGLRKLFF.

V gene TRBV5-1 combines with J gene TRBJ2-5; D could derive from TRBD1 or TRBD2 (5 bases each). The CDR3 is 14 residues long. Germline V gene lookup returns CDR1 SGHRS and CDR2 YFSETQ. V lost 5 bases and J lost 5, with 16 bases in between. CDR3 protein: CASRTAEGLETQYF. CDR3 nucleotides: TGCGCCAGCAGGACAGCCGAGGGGTTGGAGACCCAGTACTTC.

V gene TRBV5-1 combines with J gene TRBJ2-7; no firm D call. The CDR3 has 11 amino acids. V gave up 3 bases and J gave up 2 bases, with 3 bases separating them. Germline CDR1 and CDR2: SGHRS and YFSETQ. The CDR3 loop reads CASSSTYEQYV. The CDR3 DNA reads as TGCGCCAGCAGCTCGACCTACGAGCAGTACGTC.

The rearrangement joins TRBV3-1 (or the pseudogene TRBV3-2) to TRBJ2-5, with unresolved D. The CDR3 consists of 14 residues. CDR1 is LGHDT, CDR2 YNNKEL, per germline (reference sequence). The V end was cut by 4 bases, the J end by 4 bases, with 13 bases between. Here the CDR3 reads CASSPSLVGETQYF. CDR3 DNA sequence: TGTGCCAGCAGCCCGTCCCTGGTGGGAGAGACCCAGTACTTC.

The chain links TRBV30 to TRBJ1-3; D gene uncertain. Germline V lookup: CDR1 GTSNPN, CDR2 SVGIG (reference sequence). V lost 3 bases, J lost 0 bases, and 12 bases lay in between. The CDR3 totals 15 residues. The chain's CDR3 is CAWSRQGSSGNTIYF. The CDR3 nucleotides are TGTGCCTGGAGCCGTCAAGGCAGCTCTGGAAACACCATATATTTT.

This clone was counted only a few times. V gene TRBV30 combines with J gene TRBJ2-1; tentatively, D is TRBD2 (5 bases). The CDR3 runs 14 residues. Trimming took 8 bases from V and 6 from J, leaving 20 bases between them. The V gene's germline CDR1 is GTSNPN and CDR2 SVGIG (reference sequence). The CDR3 spells CAARHSARGNEQFF. For the CDR3, the DNA is TGTGCCGCACGTCACTCTGCACGGGGCAATGAGCAGTTCTTC.

The chain recombines TRBV4-3 with TRBJ1-1, with 9 nucleotides matching TRBD1. The V segment lost 4 bases and the J segment 0 bases; nucleotides outside the gene matches: 12. Germline CDR1 and CDR2: LGHNA and YSLEER. The CDR3 spans 18 residues. The CDR3 loop reads CASSLEGTGFGMNTEAFF. The CDR3 DNA reads TGCGCCAGCAGCCTAGAAGGGACAGGGTTCGGAATGAACACTGAAGCTTTCTTT.

The gene calls are TRBV7-9 and TRBJ2-7; TRBD2 aligns across 7 bases. Losses at the gene ends were 1 base for V and 1 base for J; bases not matched to a gene: 4. Germline V lookup: CDR1 SEHNR, CDR2 FQNEAQ (reference sequence). This CDR3 has 15 amino acids. CDR3 region: CASSLGSGLSYEQYV. The CDR3 region has the DNA TGTGCCAGCAGCTTAGGTAGCGGGTTGTCCTACGAGCAGTACGTC.

This chain uses TRBV3-1 (or the pseudogene TRBV3-2) with TRBJ1-5; D not resolved. V lost 4 bases and J lost 9, with 13 bases in between. The CDR3 is 13 residues long. Germline values: CDR1 LGHDT, CDR2 YNNKEL (reference sequence). In nucleotides, the CDR3 is TGTGCCAGCAGCCCCTCCAGTCGGGTGCCCCAGCATTTT. Translation: CASSPSSRVPQHF.

The rearrangement links TRBV6-5 to TRBJ1-2; 9 nucleotides agree with TRBD1. Losses at the gene ends were 6 bases for V and 4 bases for J; bases not matched to a gene: 3. Per germline, CDR1 MNHEY and CDR2 SVGAGI. The CDR3 has 13 amino acids. As DNA, the CDR3 is TGTGCCAGCAGATCGGACAGGGGCTATGGCTACACCTTC. It yields the protein CASRSDRGYGYTF.

The rearrangement links TRBV30 to TRBJ1-5, with unresolved D. V shed 3 bases and J shed 8 bases, with 17 bases lying between them. This CDR3 spans 14 amino acids. Germline V CDR1 and CDR2: GTSNPN, SVGIG (reference sequence). CDR3 residues: CAWSGRTVVKPQHF. CDR3 sequence (DNA): TGTGCCTGGAGCGGACGGACCGTAGTAAAGCCCCAGCATTTT.

This sequence joins TRBV18 and TRBJ2-5; possibly TRBD1 for D (5 bases). Germline V lookup: CDR1 KGHSH, CDR2 LQKENI. V lost 7 bases, J lost 1 base, and 19 bases lay in between. The CDR3 has 16 residues. DNA of the CDR3: TGTGCCAGCTTACGACAGAGAAGCAGGACCCAAGAGACCCAGTACTTC. This codes for CASLRQRSRTQETQYF.

This clone showed up just a few times. The gene calls are TRBV5-6 and TRBJ1-1; D remains ambiguous. The germline V gene encodes CDR1 SGHDT and CDR2 YYEEEE. There are 14 residues in the CDR3. V was pared by 0 bases and J by 0 bases, with 6 bases between. CDR3 coding DNA: TGTGCCAGCAGCTTGGGGTGGATGAACACTGAAGCTTTCTTT. Translated: CASSLGWMNTEAFF.

The rearrangement uses TRBV7-9 and TRBJ2-3; maybe TRBD1 (5 bases). V lost 1 base and J lost 6, with 11 bases in between. Germline-derived CDR1 and CDR2 are SEHNR and FQNEAQ (reference sequence). The CDR3 sequence is 14 residues long. The CDR3 bases are TGTGCCAGCAGCTTAGAGGGGTCGAGGGATACGCAGTATTTT. Encoded protein: CASSLEGSRDTQYF.

J is TRBJ2-5 and V is TRBV12-3 or TRBV12-4; D is undetermined. V lost 6 bases and J 7 bases, leaving 9 bases between the germline ends. The CDR3 extends over 11 amino acids. The CDR3 loop is CASSLGGTQYF. The CDR3, as DNA: TGTGCCAGCAGCCTCGGCGGGACCCAGTACTTC.

V and J are TRBV19 and TRBJ1-5, with D possibly TRBD1 on 5 matching bases. Germline lookup yields CDR1 LNHDA and CDR2 SQIVND (reference sequence). V lost 5 bases and J lost 0, with 11 bases in between. The CDR3 has 15 residues. In DNA, the CDR3 is TGTGCCAGTAGTCTAGGGGAATATAGCAATCAGCCCCAGCATTTT. Its translation is CASSLGEYSNQPQHF.